The clone carrying this TCR beta chain was detected once. This CDR3 is 13 amino acids long. Trimming removed 3 bases from V and 8 bases from J; junction bases left unmatched: 6. Germline values: CDR1 SGHAT, CDR2 FQNNGV. The method was immunoSEQ multiplex PCR; TCRdb's version includes in-frame clones alone and lacks a portion of them. The data show roughly 35,000 clones, around 92% seen once. These data belong to a study of T cell changes during pregnancy in multiple sclerosis. Sample: CD4+ T cells from peripheral blood mononuclear cells, taken after pregnancy. The receptor comes from a female donor with multiple sclerosis, enrolled in a pregnancy study. This rearrangement joins TRBV11-2 to TRBJ1-1; 7 bases match TRBD1. The CDR3 reads CASSFGGGQEAFF. The CDR3 nucleotides are TGTGCCAGCAGCTTTGGAGGGGGACAGGAAGCTTTCTTT.